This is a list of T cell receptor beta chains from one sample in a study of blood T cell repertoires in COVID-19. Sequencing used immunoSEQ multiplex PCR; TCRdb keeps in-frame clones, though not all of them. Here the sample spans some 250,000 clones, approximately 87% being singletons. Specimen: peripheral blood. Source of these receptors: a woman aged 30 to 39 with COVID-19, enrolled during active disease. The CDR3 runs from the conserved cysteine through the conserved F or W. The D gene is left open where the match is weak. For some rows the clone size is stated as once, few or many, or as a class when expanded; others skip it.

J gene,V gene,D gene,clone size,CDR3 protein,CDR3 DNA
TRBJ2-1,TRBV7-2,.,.,CASSPSRGGYNEQFF,TGTGCCAGCAGCCCAAGTAGGGGGGGCTACAATGAGCAGTTCTTC
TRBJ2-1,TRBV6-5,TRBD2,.,CASRTGTSNNEQFF,TGTGCCAGCAGAACCGGGACTAGCAACAATGAGCAGTTCTTC
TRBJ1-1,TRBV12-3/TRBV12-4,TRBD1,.,CASRQTGRAFF,TGTGCCAGCAGACAGACAGGGAGAGCTTTCTTT
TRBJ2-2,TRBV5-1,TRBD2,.,CASSSSSGGVAGELFF,TGCGCCAGCAGCTCATCTAGCGGGGGAGTCGCCGGGGAGCTGTTTTTT
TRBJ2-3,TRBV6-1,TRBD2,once,CASSEAGGVGTDTQYF,TGTGCCAGCAGTGAAGCTGGGGGGGTTGGGACAGATACGCAGTATTTT
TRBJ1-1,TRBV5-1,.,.,CASSELQGYPEAFF,TGCGCCAGCAGCGAATTACAGGGTTATCCTGAAGCTTTCTTT
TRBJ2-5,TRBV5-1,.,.,CASSFVTQQETQYF,TGCGCCAGCAGCTTCGTGACACAGCAAGAGACCCAGTACTTC
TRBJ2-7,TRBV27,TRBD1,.,CASSFGQGSEQYF,TGTGCCAGCAGTTTCGGACAGGGAAGCGAGCAGTACTTC
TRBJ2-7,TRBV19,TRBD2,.,CASTRVLAGGYEQYF,TGTGCCAGTACTCGGGTGCTAGCGGGAGGTTACGAGCAGTACTTC
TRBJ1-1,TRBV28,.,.,CASSAPGLRNTEAFF,TGTGCCAGCAGTGCCCCGGGACTCCGGAACACTGAAGCTTTCTTT
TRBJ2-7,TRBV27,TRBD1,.,CASTSGQGRNEQYF,TGTGCCAGTACCTCGGGACAGGGGAGGAACGAGCAGTACTTC
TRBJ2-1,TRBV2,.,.,CASNPDSPVYNEQFF,TGTGCCAGCAACCCAGACAGTCCCGTCTACAATGAGCAGTTCTTC
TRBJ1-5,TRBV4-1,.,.,CASSQAPDIGGNQPQHF,TGCGCCAGCAGCCAAGCCCCGGACATAGGGGGCAATCAGCCCCAGCATTTT
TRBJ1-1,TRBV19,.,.,CASSSRTVGRDTEAFF,TGTGCCAGTAGCTCCAGGACGGTCGGGCGGGACACTGAAGCTTTCTTT